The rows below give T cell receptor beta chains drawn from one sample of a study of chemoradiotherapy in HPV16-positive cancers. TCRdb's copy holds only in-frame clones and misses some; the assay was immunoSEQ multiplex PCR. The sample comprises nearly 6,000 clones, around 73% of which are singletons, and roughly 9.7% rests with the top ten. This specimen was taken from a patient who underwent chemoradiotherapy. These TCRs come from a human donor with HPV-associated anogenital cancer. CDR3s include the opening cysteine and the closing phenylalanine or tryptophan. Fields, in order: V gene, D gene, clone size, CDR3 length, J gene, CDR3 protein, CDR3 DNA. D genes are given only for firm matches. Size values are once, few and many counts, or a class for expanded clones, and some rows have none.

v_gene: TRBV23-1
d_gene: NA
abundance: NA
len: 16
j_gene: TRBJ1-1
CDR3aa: CASSQIKRDKNTEAFF
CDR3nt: TGCGCCAGCAGTCAAATTAAGAGGGACAAGAACACTGAAGCTTTCTTT

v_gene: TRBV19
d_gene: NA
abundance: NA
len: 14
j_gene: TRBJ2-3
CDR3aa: CASSPPRGTDTQYF
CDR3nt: TGTGCCAGTAGTCCTCCTCGGGGCACAGATACGCAGTATTTT

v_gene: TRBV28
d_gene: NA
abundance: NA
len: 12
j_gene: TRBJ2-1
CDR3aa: CASSHQGNEQFF
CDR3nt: TGTGCCAGCAGCCATCAAGGGAATGAGCAGTTCTTC

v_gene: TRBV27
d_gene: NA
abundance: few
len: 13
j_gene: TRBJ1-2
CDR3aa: CASSLSYGYGYTF
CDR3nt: TGTGCCAGCAGTTTATCGTACGGATATGGCTACACCTTC

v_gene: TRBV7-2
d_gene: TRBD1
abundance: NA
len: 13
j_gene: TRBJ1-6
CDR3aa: CASSPDRGSPLHF
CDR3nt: TGTGCCAGCAGCCCGGACAGGGGGTCACCCCTCCACTTT

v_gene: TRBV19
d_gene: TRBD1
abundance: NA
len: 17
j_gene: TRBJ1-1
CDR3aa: CASSIVWGTGGSAEAFF
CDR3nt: TGTGCCAGTAGTATAGTGTGGGGGACAGGGGGCTCTGCTGAAGCTTTCTTT

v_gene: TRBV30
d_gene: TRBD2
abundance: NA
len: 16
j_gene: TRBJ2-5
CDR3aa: CAWGPLGLAGKETQYF
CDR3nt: TGTGCCTGGGGGCCCTTAGGACTAGCGGGAAAAGAGACCCAGTACTTC

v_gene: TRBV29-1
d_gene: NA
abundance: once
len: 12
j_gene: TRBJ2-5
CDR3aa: CSVELRRETQYF
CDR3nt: TGCAGCGTTGAATTGAGGAGGGAGACCCAGTACTTC

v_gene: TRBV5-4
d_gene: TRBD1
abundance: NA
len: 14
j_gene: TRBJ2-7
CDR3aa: CASSVRDREHEQYF
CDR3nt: TGTGCCAGCAGCGTCCGGGACAGGGAGCACGAGCAGTACTTC

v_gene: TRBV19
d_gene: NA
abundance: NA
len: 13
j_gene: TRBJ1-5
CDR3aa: CASSRPQQRAQHF
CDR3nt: TGTGCCAGTAGTAGACCGCAGCAGAGGGCCCAGCATTTT

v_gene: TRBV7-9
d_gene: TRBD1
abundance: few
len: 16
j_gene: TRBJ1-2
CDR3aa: CASSPGQGAWDYGYTF
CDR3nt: TGTGCCAGCAGCCCCGGACAGGGGGCTTGGGACTATGGCTACACCTTC

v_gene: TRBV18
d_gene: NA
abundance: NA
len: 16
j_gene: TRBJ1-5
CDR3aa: CASSPTGEYSNQPQHF
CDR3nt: TGTGCCAGCTCACCCACAGGAGAATATAGCAATCAGCCCCAGCATTTT

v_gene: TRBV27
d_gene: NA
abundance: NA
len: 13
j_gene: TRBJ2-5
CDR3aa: CASSSPGVGTQYF
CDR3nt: TGTGCCAGCAGTTCCCCCGGTGTGGGGACCCAGTACTTC

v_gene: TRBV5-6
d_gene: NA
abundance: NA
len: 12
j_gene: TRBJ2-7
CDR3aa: CASSFGHYEQYF
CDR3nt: TGTGCCAGCAGCTTCGGCCACTACGAGCAGTACTTC

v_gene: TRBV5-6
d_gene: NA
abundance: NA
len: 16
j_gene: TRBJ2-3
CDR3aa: CASSLVATYPRGTQYF
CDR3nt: TGTGCCAGCAGCTTGGTCGCTACCTACCCCCGGGGGACGCAGTATTTT

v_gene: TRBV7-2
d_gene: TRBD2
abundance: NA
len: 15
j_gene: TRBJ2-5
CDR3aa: CASSNQRGSQETQYF
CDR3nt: TGTGCCAGCAGCAATCAGCGGGGGTCTCAAGAGACCCAGTACTTC

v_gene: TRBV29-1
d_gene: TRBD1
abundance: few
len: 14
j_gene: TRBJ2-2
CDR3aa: CSVVGTGEAGELFF
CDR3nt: TGCAGCGTTGTAGGGACAGGGGAGGCCGGGGAGCTGTTTTTT

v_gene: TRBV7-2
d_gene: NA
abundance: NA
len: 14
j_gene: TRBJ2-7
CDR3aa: CASSHPTDIYEQYF
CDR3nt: TGTGCCAGCAGCCACCCGACGGATATCTACGAGCAGTACTTC

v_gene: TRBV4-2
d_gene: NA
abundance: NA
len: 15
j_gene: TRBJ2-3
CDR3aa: CASSPGAGGTDTQYF
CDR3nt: TGTGCCAGCAGCCCGGGGGCGGGAGGCACAGATACGCAGTATTTT

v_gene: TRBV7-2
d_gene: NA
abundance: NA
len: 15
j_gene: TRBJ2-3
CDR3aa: CASRSRGTGTDTQYF
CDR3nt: TGTGCCAGCAGGTCGAGAGGGACCGGTACAGATACGCAGTATTTT

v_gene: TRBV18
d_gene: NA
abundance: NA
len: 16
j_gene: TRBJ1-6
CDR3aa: CASSPHEGGNNSPLHF
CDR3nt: TGTGCCAGCTCCCCCCACGAGGGAGGAAATAATTCACCCCTCCACTTT

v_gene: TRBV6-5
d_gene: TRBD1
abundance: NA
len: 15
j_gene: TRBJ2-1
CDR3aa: CASSSPGTGYNEQFF
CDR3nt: TGTGCCAGCAGTTCCCCCGGGACAGGGTACAATGAGCAGTTCTTC

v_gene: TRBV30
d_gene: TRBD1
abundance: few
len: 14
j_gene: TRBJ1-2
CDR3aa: CAWKLDRVWSGYTF
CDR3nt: TGTGCCTGGAAGCTCGACAGGGTGTGGAGTGGCTACACCTTC

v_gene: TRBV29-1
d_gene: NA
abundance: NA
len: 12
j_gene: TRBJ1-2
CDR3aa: CSTRTENYGYTF
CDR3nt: TGCAGCACCCGGACGGAGAACTATGGCTACACCTTC

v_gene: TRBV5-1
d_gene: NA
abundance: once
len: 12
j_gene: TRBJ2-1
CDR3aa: CASSLKKGEQFF
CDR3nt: TGCGCCAGCAGCTTGAAGAAAGGTGAGCAGTTCTTC

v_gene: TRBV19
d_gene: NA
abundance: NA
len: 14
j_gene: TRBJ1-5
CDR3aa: CASSIVGGRQPQHF
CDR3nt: TGTGCCAGTAGTATAGTGGGGGGGAGACAGCCCCAGCATTTT

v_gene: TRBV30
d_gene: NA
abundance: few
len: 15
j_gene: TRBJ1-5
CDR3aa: CAWGIPGQFNQPQHF
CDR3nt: TGTGCCTGGGGTATCCCGGGCCAGTTCAATCAGCCCCAGCATTTT

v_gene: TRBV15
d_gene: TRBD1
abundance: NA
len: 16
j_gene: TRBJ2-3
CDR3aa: CATSRTPGQGTDTQYF
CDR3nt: TGTGCCACCAGCAGAACTCCGGGACAGGGCACAGATACGCAGTATTTT

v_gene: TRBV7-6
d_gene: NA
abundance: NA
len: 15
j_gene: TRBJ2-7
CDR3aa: CASSLQDSDSYEQYF
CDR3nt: TGTGCCAGCAGCTTACAGGACAGTGACTCCTACGAGCAGTACTTC

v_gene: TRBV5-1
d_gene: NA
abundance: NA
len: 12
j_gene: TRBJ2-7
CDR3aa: CASSLLGYEQYF
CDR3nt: TGCGCCAGCAGCTTGCTCGGATACGAGCAGTACTTC

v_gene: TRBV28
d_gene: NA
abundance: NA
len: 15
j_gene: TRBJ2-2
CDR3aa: CASSPRGPNTGELFF
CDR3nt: TGTGCCAGCAGCCCCCGCGGCCCGAACACCGGGGAGCTGTTTTTT

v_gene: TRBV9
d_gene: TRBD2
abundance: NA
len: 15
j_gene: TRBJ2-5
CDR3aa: CASSVYSGGEETQYF
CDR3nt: TGTGCCAGCAGCGTATATAGCGGGGGGGAAGAGACCCAGTACTTC

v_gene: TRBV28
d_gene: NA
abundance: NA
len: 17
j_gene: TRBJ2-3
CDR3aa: CASSFFRRREQRDTQYF
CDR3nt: TGTGCCAGCAGTTTTTTCAGGCGCAGAGAGCAGAGAGATACGCAGTATTTT

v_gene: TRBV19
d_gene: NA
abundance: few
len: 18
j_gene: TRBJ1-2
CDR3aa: CASTARVVTVTQNYGYTF
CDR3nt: TGTGCCAGTACTGCGAGGGTAGTAACAGTTACGCAGAACTATGGCTACACCTTC

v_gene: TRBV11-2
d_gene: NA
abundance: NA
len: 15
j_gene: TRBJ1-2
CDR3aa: CASSSLWRGQNGYTF
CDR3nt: TGTGCCAGCAGCTCCCTATGGCGGGGACAAAATGGCTACACCTTC

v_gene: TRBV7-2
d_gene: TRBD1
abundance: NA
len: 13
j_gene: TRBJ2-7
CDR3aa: CASSGQAAYEQYF
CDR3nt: TGTGCCAGCAGCGGACAGGCCGCCTACGAGCAGTACTTC

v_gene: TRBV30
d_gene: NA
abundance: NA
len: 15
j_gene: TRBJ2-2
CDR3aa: CAWEPWRLNTGELFF
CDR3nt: TGTGCCTGGGAACCTTGGAGGTTGAACACCGGGGAGCTGTTTTTT

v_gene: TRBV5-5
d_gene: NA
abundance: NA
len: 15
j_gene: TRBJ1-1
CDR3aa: CASSLVTARTTEAFF
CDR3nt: TGTGCCAGCAGCTTGGTGACCGCCCGAACCACTGAAGCTTTCTTT